The source of this TCR beta chain is a study of Tregs in tolerant kidney transplant recipients. Mixed chimerism was transient after nonmyeloablative marrow transplants from related graft donors. Using immunoSEQ multiplex PCR, the repertoire was profiled, and TCRdb retains in-frame clones only, with some absent. The sample data list roughly 25,000 clones. CDR3 size: 14 residues. V lost 5 bases, J lost 6 bases, and 14 bases lay in between. From germline, CDR1 is SEHNR and CDR2 FQNEAQ (reference sequence). Broader study findings: Expanding Tregs on activated donor B cells appeared to best identify donor-specific TCRbeta clones. For some patients, primers changed over time, blocking nucleotide-level comparison. This study did not directly address biological reproducibility. The small number of patients limits these findings pending further validation.

With respect to this clone: Its antigen is undetermined. The CDR3 end lies 3 residues beyond the end of the read and is filled in from the germline J gene.

This rearrangement joins TRBV7-9 to TRBJ1-5; tentatively, D is TRBD1 (6 bases). Specimen: CD4+ T cells from blood (PBMCs), collected 6 months after the transplant. This receptor was obtained from a human patient who received a combined kidney and bone marrow transplant. These T cells may partly come from the graft donor. CDR3 bases read: TGTGCCAGCAGCGCCAACAGGGCGGGTCAGCCC. Protein: CASSANRAGQP. Given in full, the CDR3 is CASSANRAGQPQHF.